This is a list of T cell receptor beta chains from one sample in a study of blood T cell repertoires in COVID-19. The data were produced by immunoSEQ multiplex PCR, yet TCRdb's version contains in-frame clones alone and is incomplete. The sample consists of approximately 390,000 clones, around nine tenths of them appearing once. Sequences were obtained from PBMCs or T cells enriched from blood (not recorded which). Source of these receptors: a woman aged 45-65 years who had recovered from COVID-19. CDR3s include the opening cysteine and the closing phenylalanine or tryptophan. A D gene is named only where the DNA matches it firmly. Some rows mark clone size as missing; the rest say once, few, many or name a class of expanded clone.

j_call,clone_size,d_call,v_call,cdr3_nt,cdr3_aa
TRBJ2-1,NA,NA,TRBV5-1,TGCGCCAGCAGCTTGGATGGGGGCAGGATGTACAATGAGCAGTTCTTC,CASSLDGGRMYNEQFF
TRBJ1-1,NA,NA,TRBV9,TGTGCCAGCAGCGTAGTCTGGAACACTGAAGCTTTCTTT,CASSVVWNTEAFF
TRBJ1-1,few,TRBD1,TRBV2,TGTGCCAGCAGTCAAGACAGGGGTCCCACTGAAGCTTTCTTT,CASSQDRGPTEAFF
TRBJ2-3,once,NA,TRBV9,TGTGCCAGCAGCGTAGTCGCGGGGAGATTCACAGATACGCAGTATTTT,CASSVVAGRFTDTQYF
TRBJ1-1,NA,NA,TRBV6-5,TGTGCCAGCAGTATTATCGACAGAGCCACTGAAGCTTTCTTT,CASSIIDRATEAFF
TRBJ1-5,NA,NA,TRBV5-1,TGCGCCAGCAGCTTGGGGGAGGGAGGGCCCAATCAGCCCCAGCATTTT,CASSLGEGGPNQPQHF
TRBJ1-6,NA,NA,TRBV6-5,TGTGCCAGCAGTTACGGTTCGAACAGATATAATTCACCCCTCCACTTT,CASSYGSNRYNSPLHF
TRBJ2-7,NA,TRBD1,TRBV2,TGTGCCAGCAGACAGGGGGCGAGTTACGAGCAGTACTTC,CASRQGASYEQYF
TRBJ1-2,NA,TRBD1,TRBV29-1,TGCAGCGTGGATCAGGGGGCCTCTCATGGGAACACCTTC,CSVDQGASHGNTF
TRBJ2-3,NA,NA,TRBV5-1,TGCGCCAGCAGCACCCTACAGAGAGTTGGCACAGATACGCAGTATTTT,CASSTLQRVGTDTQYF
TRBJ2-3,NA,NA,TRBV5-1,TGCGCCAGCAGTCCCCAGGGAGATACGCAGTATTTT,CASSPQGDTQYF
TRBJ1-1,NA,NA,TRBV27,TGTGCCAGCAGTAAGCGAAACAGCGGGGGAGGTGAATCTTTCTTT,CASSKRNSGGGESFF
TRBJ1-2,NA,NA,TRBV4-1,TGCGCCAGCAGCCAAGAACAGGTTTACACCTTC,CASSQEQVYTF
TRBJ1-5,NA,TRBD1,TRBV30,TGTGCCTGGAGTGTACCAGGGGGACAGAGCAATCAGCCCCAGCATTTT,CAWSVPGGQSNQPQHF
TRBJ1-4,NA,NA,TRBV19,TGTGCCACCACTAAGTACGCCGAAAATGAAAAACTGTTTTTT,CATTKYAENEKLFF
TRBJ1-2,once,TRBD1,TRBV7-2,TGTGCCAGCAGCTTAGGGCCGGGACAGGGATCGTGGAGTGGCTACACCTTC,CASSLGPGQGSWSGYTF
TRBJ1-2,NA,NA,TRBV7-9,TGTGCCAGCAGCTTAAGCGGGTCAGAGGGGCCATACTATGGCTACACCTTC,CASSLSGSEGPYYGYTF
TRBJ2-2,once,TRBD2,TRBV7-2,TGTGCCAGCAGCCCGCAACTAGCGGGGGGGCCTTTTGGTTTCGGGGAGCTGTTTTTT,CASSPQLAGGPFGFGELFF
TRBJ2-3,few,NA,TRBV12-3/TRBV12-4,TGTGCCAGCACCAAGGACTACTCAGATACGCAGTATTTT,CASTKDYSDTQYF
TRBJ2-7,once,TRBD1,TRBV7-2,TGTGCCAGCAGCTTTGGACAGGGGGCTGGGCAGTACTTC,CASSFGQGAGQYF
TRBJ2-3,NA,TRBD2,TRBV28,TGTGCCAGCGGAAATTCAGCGGGGGCCATTCCGGTTAGCACAGATACGCAGTATTTT,CASGNSAGAIPVSTDTQYF
TRBJ2-3,once,TRBD2,TRBV4-2,TGTGCCAGCAGCCACTACCGGGGGGAAAACACAGATACGCAGTATTTT,CASSHYRGENTDTQYF
TRBJ2-3,once,NA,TRBV21-1,TGTGCCAGCATCCTATCGACCGGGACAGAGGATACGCAGTATTTT,CASILSTGTEDTQYF
TRBJ2-2,NA,NA,TRBV4-1,TGCGCCAGCAGCCAAGATTATGGCAGGGTATACACCGGGGAGCTGTTTTTT,CASSQDYGRVYTGELFF
TRBJ1-6,few,TRBD1,TRBV24-1,TGTGCCATCGGGACAGTTGATGATTCACCCCTCCACTTT,CAIGTVDDSPLHF
TRBJ2-2,NA,TRBD1,TRBV6-5,TGTGCCAGCAGTTATGACAGGGGGTTTACCGGGGAGCTGTTTTTT,CASSYDRGFTGELFF
TRBJ2-7,NA,TRBD1,TRBV28,TGTGCCAGCAGTTTTAGGACAGGGGGCGCGTTTGGGCAGTACTTC,CASSFRTGGAFGQYF
TRBJ1-3,NA,NA,TRBV14,TGTGCCAGCAGCCAAGATCGGGGAAACACCATATATTTT,CASSQDRGNTIYF
TRBJ2-5,many,NA,TRBV6-1,TGTGCCAGCAGTGAAGCGGGGGGCCAAGAGACCCAGTACTTC,CASSEAGGQETQYF
TRBJ2-5,NA,NA,TRBV28,TGTGCCAGTGGGGGGGAGACCCAGTACTTC,CASGGETQYF
TRBJ2-2,NA,TRBD1,TRBV5-1,TGCGCCAGCAGCTCCTTGGACAGGATGAACACCGGGGAGCTGTTTTTT,CASSSLDRMNTGELFF
TRBJ1-2,NA,TRBD1,TRBV7-9,TGTGCCAGCAGCGAGACAGGGACTGAAGGCTACACCTTC,CASSETGTEGYTF
TRBJ2-5,NA,NA,TRBV6-5,TGTGCCAGCAGTTACTCGAAACGGGCAGGGAATACCCAGTACTTC,CASSYSKRAGNTQYF
TRBJ1-2,NA,TRBD1,TRBV7-2,TGTGCCAGCAGCCACGGGACAGGGGGGAACTATGGCTACACCTTC,CASSHGTGGNYGYTF
TRBJ1-1,NA,NA,TRBV12-3/TRBV12-4,TGTGCCAGCAATCCCAGGGTGAACACTGAAGCTTTCTTT,CASNPRVNTEAFF
TRBJ1-1,once,TRBD1,TRBV7-9,TGTGCCAGCAGCTCGGACAGGGAGGGAACTGAAGCTTTCTTT,CASSSDREGTEAFF
TRBJ2-7,NA,NA,TRBV7-9,TGTGCCAGCAGCCCTCACTCGTCCGCCTACGAGCAGTACTTC,CASSPHSSAYEQYF
TRBJ2-1,NA,NA,TRBV2,TGTGCCAGCAGTGAGTCGGCCGCGAGGCCGTTCTTC,CASSESAARPFF
TRBJ2-1,NA,TRBD2,TRBV7-6,TGTGCCAGCAGCTTAAATAGCGGGGGGGCTAGGAATGAGCAGTTCTTC,CASSLNSGGARNEQFF
TRBJ1-1,NA,TRBD1,TRBV7-9,TGTGCCAGCAGCCCCGGGACAGGGGGACCCACAAACACTGAAGCTTTCTTT,CASSPGTGGPTNTEAFF
TRBJ2-5,NA,NA,TRBV18,TGTGCCAGCTCACCACGGACTGTTGGAGAGACCCAGTACTTC,CASSPRTVGETQYF
TRBJ2-3,NA,TRBD1,TRBV19,TGTGCCACAGAACCGGGACAGGGATCCGATACGCAGTATTTT,CATEPGQGSDTQYF
TRBJ1-1,few,NA,TRBV29-1,TGCAGCGTGCACGAGAGGGCTGAAGCTTTCTTT,CSVHERAEAFF
TRBJ1-1,NA,NA,TRBV6-2/TRBV6-3,TGTGCCAGCAGTTACTCTGAGCAAATGCGGGGGGCTTTCTTT,CASSYSEQMRGAFF
TRBJ2-7,NA,TRBD1,TRBV7-9,TGTGCCAGCAGCCTTGAGGGGGCGACCTCATTCACCTACGAGCAGTACTTC,CASSLEGATSFTYEQYF
TRBJ1-2,NA,NA,TRBV2,TGTGCCAGCAGTACGTACAGTTATGGCTACACCTTC,CASSTYSYGYTF
TRBJ2-2,NA,NA,TRBV2,TGTGCCAGCAGTGGAGGAACGGGGTTGCTCACCGGGGAGCTGTTTTTT,CASSGGTGLLTGELFF
TRBJ1-2,NA,NA,TRBV6-2/TRBV6-3,TGTGCCAGCAGTTACGGCGACAGTGCATTTGGTGGCTACACCTTC,CASSYGDSAFGGYTF
TRBJ1-2,NA,TRBD1,TRBV27,TGTGCCAGCAGTACCCGGGACAGGGAGGTAGCTAACTATGGCTACACCTTC,CASSTRDREVANYGYTF
TRBJ1-1,NA,NA,TRBV19,TGTGCCAGTAGTAGAGCAGGGCTGTCTGAAGCTTTCTTT,CASSRAGLSEAFF
TRBJ1-1,NA,TRBD1,TRBV5-4,TGTGCCAGCAGCACAGGCTTCCAGGGGGCGAGGGACACTGAAGCTTTCTTT,CASSTGFQGARDTEAFF
TRBJ2-7,NA,NA,TRBV9,TGTGCCAGCAGCGTTGGAGGGGGGGACGAGCAGTACTTC,CASSVGGGDEQYF
TRBJ1-2,once,NA,TRBV6-1,TGTGCCAGCAGTGAAGGTACGGGAGGCCCCTATGGCTACACCTTC,CASSEGTGGPYGYTF
TRBJ1-2,NA,NA,TRBV2,TGTGCCAGCAGTGACGCCTCCGACCGACTCTATGGCTACACCTTC,CASSDASDRLYGYTF
TRBJ1-4,NA,TRBD1,TRBV24-1,TGTGCCACCAGTTCCGGGACAGGGGGCGATAATGAAAAACTGTTTTTT,CATSSGTGGDNEKLFF
TRBJ1-6,NA,NA,TRBV28,TGTGCCAGCAGTTACCCCCAGGGTGTAAAAGGTTCACCCCTCCACTTT,CASSYPQGVKGSPLHF
TRBJ1-6,NA,NA,TRBV15,TGTGCCACCAGCAGAGTCGGACAATCGAGTTCACCCCTCCACTTT,CATSRVGQSSSPLHF
TRBJ2-1,few,NA,TRBV9,TGTGCCAGCAGCGAACAGTCCTTCTCCTACAATGAGCAGTTCTTC,CASSEQSFSYNEQFF
TRBJ1-1,NA,TRBD1,TRBV4-1,TGCGCCAGCAGCCAAGAATCCCCCAGGGGGCGGGCTGAAGCTTTCTTT,CASSQESPRGRAEAFF